Following are 27 T cell receptor beta chains from one sample sequenced in a study of blood T cells in healthy people across ages (dated by TCRdb to between 2014 and 2017). Preparation of the library involved 5' RACE. TCRdb shows the sequencer as Illumina HiSeq 2500. The second PCR ran for about 6 to 11 cycles and used a J-beta primer mix along with a sample-barcoded 5' primer. Clones were called with MiXCR by TCRdb after fastp trimmed the public reads at Q25, and only in-frame beta chains were retained. Merged by CDR3 protein, the rows form single entries marked with the most common genes and DNA. The sample table lists fewer than 900,000 distinct CDR3 sequences, roughly 47% of them with a count of one. The biggest ten clones account for 20% to 25% of the sample. The sample taken for sequencing was blood. These receptors all come from a woman aged 55-69 years in good health.

The rearrangement links TRBV5-1 to TRBJ2-7; 8 positions agree with TRBD2. Germline V gives CDR1 SGHRS, CDR2 YFSETQ. The CDR3 covers 14 residues. V trimming: 2 bases; J trimming: 4 bases; junction bases outside the gene matches: 5. The CDR3 DNA reads as TGCGCCAGCAGCTTTGGTAGCGGGATATACGAGCAGTACTTC. Translating gives CASSFGSGIYEQYF.

The chain employs TRBV27 and TRBJ2-7; no firm D call. V was cut by 4 bases and J by 2 bases, with 18 bases left in between. The CDR3 is made up of 16 amino acids. Germline CDR1 and CDR2: MNHEY and SMNVEV (reference sequence). CDR3 nucleotides: TGTGCCAGCAGTTCTCTGATCTGGCCCCTAACCTACGAGCAGTACTTC. The encoded protein is CASSSLIWPLTYEQYF.

The chain joins TRBV5-4 to TRBJ2-3; the match to TRBD2 covers 7 bases. The CDR3 consists of 15 residues. The junction had 9 bases not matched to a gene; V was cut back by 4 bases and J by 4 bases. Germline CDR1 is SGHNT and CDR2 is YYREEE (reference sequence). The CDR3 DNA reads TGTGCCAGCAGCCCCAGGGCGGGAGCATCAGATACGCAGTATTTT. Its translation: CASSPRAGASDTQYF.

The genes are TRBV5-5 and TRBJ1-5, with D possibly matching TRBD1 (5 bases). V lost 0 bases to trimming and J lost 6 bases, with 19 bases between them. The germline V gene has CDR1 SGHKS and CDR2 YYEKEE (reference sequence). The CDR3 has 17 amino acids. CDR3 region: CASSLAFTQGRGQPQHF. CDR3 nucleotide sequence: TGTGCCAGCAGCTTGGCGTTTACGCAGGGCAGAGGTCAGCCCCAGCATTTT.

The DNA of the CDR3 is TGTGCCAGCAGTGAAGCCAGTGAAGCTTTCTTT. This codes for CASSEASEAFF. V is TRBV2 and J is TRBJ1-1; D is undetermined. The V and J ends lost 0 bases and 7 bases respectively, with 3 bases between them. In germline, CDR1 is SNHLY, CDR2 FYNNEI. CDR3 size: 11 residues.

This clonotype was observed many times. The V gene is TRBV18, the J gene TRBJ2-1, with a tentative D call TRBD2 (6 bases). Looked up from germline, CDR1 is KGHSH and CDR2 is LQKENI. Trimming took 0 bases from V and 6 from J, leaving 15 bases between them. This CDR3 is 16 amino acids long. CDR3 in amino acids: CASSPPSRGAGNEQFF. The CDR3 coding sequence is TGTGCCAGCTCACCACCGAGCCGGGGAGCGGGCAATGAGCAGTTCTTC. Full variable domain (remainder filled in from reference TRBV18 and TRBJ2-1): NAGVMQNPRHLVRRRGQEARLRCSPMKGHSHVYWYRQLPEEGLKFMVYLQKENIIDESGMPKERFSAEFPKEGPSILRIQQVVRGDSAAYFCASSPPSRGAGNEQFFGPGTRLTVL.

The chain carries TRBV5-1 and TRBJ2-7; 9 bases are shared with TRBD1. The end of the DNA is better explained by TRBJ2-5, so the J call may be wrong. This CDR3 has 16 residues. The germline CDR1 and CDR2 sequences are SGHRS and YFSETQ. The CDR3: CASSAQVGQGLETQYF. In DNA form, the CDR3 reads TGCGCCAGCAGCGCCCAGGTGGGACAGGGATTGGAGACCCAGTACTTC.

The genes are TRBV5-5 and TRBJ2-7; tentative D call: TRBD1 (7 bases). This CDR3 region has 14 residues. V lost 4 bases and J 2 bases, leaving 13 bases between the germline ends. Germline V CDR1 and CDR2: SGHKS, YYEKEE (reference sequence). The CDR3 bases are TGTGCCAGCAGCGCGGGACAGAACCCCTACGAGCAGTACTTC. Protein sequence: CASSAGQNPYEQYF.

Many counts were recorded for this clonotype. This rearrangement joins TRBV7-2 to TRBJ2-7; TRBD2 might be the D (6 bases). The germline gives CDR1 SGHTA, CDR2 FQGNSA. The CDR3 spans 14 residues. The germline V and J ends were trimmed by 4 bases and 0 bases, with 10 bases remaining between them. Here the CDR3 reads CASSSLAISYEQYF. The CDR3 region has the DNA TGTGCCAGCAGCTCTCTAGCGATCTCCTACGAGCAGTACTTC.

Remarks on this clonotype: Mismatch with germline at one junction end may stem from a read error. This chain links TRBV20-1 with TRBJ2-5; tentatively, D is TRBD1 (5 bases). The end of the DNA is better explained by TRBJ2-7, so the J call may be wrong. Germline V gives CDR1 DFQATT, CDR2 SNEGSKA (reference sequence). CDR3 length: 15 amino acids. The CDR3 DNA reads as TGCAGTGATAGAGCATCGGCAGGGTCTCCATACGAGCAGTACTTC. Protein sequence: CSDRASAGSPYEQYF.

The J gene is TRBJ2-7, the V gene TRBV6-2 or TRBV6-3; possibly TRBD1 for D (6 bases). V was pared by 0 bases and J by 0 bases, with 12 bases between. Looked up from germline, CDR1 is MNHEY and CDR2 is SVGEGT. The CDR3 is 16 residues long. The CDR3: CASSYSRRDNSYEQYF. CDR3 DNA sequence: TGTGCCAGCAGTTACTCGCGCCGGGACAACTCCTACGAGCAGTACTTC.

The chain uses TRBV7-9 and TRBJ2-7, with a tentative D call TRBD1 (5 bases). The ends were cut back, 5 bases at V and 6 bases at J, with 14 bases in the middle. The V gene's germline CDR1 is SEHNR and CDR2 FQNEAQ (reference sequence). The CDR3 length is 13 residues. CDR3: CASSANQGCEQYF. CDR3 nucleotide sequence: TGTGCCAGCAGCGCGAACCAGGGTTGCGAGCAGTACTTC.

This clonotype was observed a handful of times. The gene calls are TRBV11-2 and TRBJ2-5; D ambiguous. The germline V and J ends were trimmed by 5 bases and 2 bases, with 12 bases remaining between them. The CDR3 runs to 14 residues. Germline V lookup: CDR1 SGHAT, CDR2 FQNNGV. The CDR3: CASSADDTQETQYF. The CDR3 DNA reads TGTGCCAGCAGCGCAGACGACACTCAAGAGACCCAGTACTTC.

The CDR3, as DNA: TGTGCCAGCAGCCAAGATTGGGGCACAGGGGTCGGTACCGGGGAGCTGTTTTTT. Translated: CASSQDWGTGVGTGELFF. The chain recombines TRBV3-1 with TRBJ2-2; 7 bases line up with TRBD1. With V trimmed by 0 bases and J by 5 bases, 12 bases remained unmatched. CDR1 LGHDT and CDR2 YNNKEL come from the germline V gene (reference sequence). This CDR3 comprises 18 residues.

There are many counts of this clonotype. V usage is TRBV7-3 and J usage is TRBJ2-1; the D gene could be TRBD1 or TRBD2 (5 bases each). With 2 bases removed from V and 10 bases from J, the gap between germline ends came to 12 bases. The length of the CDR3 is 13 residues. Germline V lookup: CDR1 SGHTA, CDR2 FQGTGA. Written as DNA, the CDR3 is TGTGCCAGCAGCTTATTGAGGGACGGGGAGCAGTTCTTC. It is translated as CASSLLRDGEQFF. Supplemented by reference TRBV7-3 and TRBJ2-1, the full variable domain reads GAGVSQTPSNKVTEKGKYVELRCDPISGHTALYWYRQSLGQGPEFLIYFQGTGAADDSGLPNDRFFAVRPEGSVSTLKIQRTERGDSAVYLCASSLLRDGEQFFGPGTRLTVL.

V usage is TRBV20-1 and J usage is TRBJ1-2; 7 positions agree with TRBD1. This CDR3 is 13 amino acids long. The V segment lost 6 bases and the J segment 8 bases; nucleotides outside the gene matches: 12. In germline, CDR1 is DFQATT, CDR2 SNEGSKA (reference sequence). Here the CDR3 DNA reads TGCAGTGCCTCGTCAGACAGGGTGGGGGGCTACACCTTC. Its protein is CSASSDRVGGYTF.

This clonotype was seen a handful of times. The chain is built from TRBV29-1 and TRBJ2-2, with 7 bases fitting TRBD2. This CDR3 region has 13 residues. Germline CDR1 SQVTM, CDR2 ANQGSEA. The ends lost 6 bases at V and 7 bases at J; junction bases unmatched: 8. This chain's CDR3 is CSVSRGEGGELFF. CDR3 coding DNA: TGCAGCGTCTCTCGTGGGGAGGGCGGGGAGCTGTTTTTT.

This clonotype has a count of ten or more. V usage is TRBV29-1 and J usage is TRBJ2-6; 9 nucleotides line up with TRBD1. CDR1 and CDR2 from the germline V gene are SQVTM and ANQGSEA. There are 15 residues in the CDR3. The CDR3 loop is CSARDRDSGANVLTF. The CDR3 coding sequence is TGCAGTGCCCGGGACAGGGACTCTGGGGCCAACGTCCTGACTTTC.

In this sample, this clonotype turned up a few times. The CDR3 is CAISEGQVPYEQYF. The CDR3, as DNA: TGTGCCATCAGTGAGGGACAGGTCCCCTACGAGCAGTACTTC. This chain joins TRBV10-3 and TRBJ2-7; 7 bases line up with TRBD1. This CDR3 contains 14 residues. Germline-derived CDR1 and CDR2 are ENHRY and SYGVKD. The junction had 3 bases not matched to a gene; V was cut back by 2 bases and J by 2 bases.

This clonotype was recorded once. Here the CDR3 reads CSASGQVRNEQFF. The CDR3 DNA follows: TGCAGTGCCTCTGGACAGGTTCGGAATGAGCAGTTCTTC. This sequence joins TRBV20-1 and TRBJ2-1; TRBD1 aligns across 7 bases. The CDR3 is made up of 13 amino acids. The V gene end was trimmed by 6 bases and the J gene end by 7 bases; junction bases not matched to a gene: 9. Germline assignment: CDR1 DFQATT and CDR2 SNEGSKA (reference sequence).

The V and J genes are TRBV6-2 or TRBV6-3 and TRBJ1-5, with TRBD1 matching 9 bases. The J segment lost 4 bases and the V segment lost 6 bases, leaving 16 bases of the junction unmatched. The CDR3 covers 18 residues. The germline V gene has CDR1 MNHEY and CDR2 SVGEGT. CDR3 nucleotides: TGTGCCAGCAGCCGGATTCCTCTGGGACAGGGTAGGAATCAGCCCCAGCATTTT. This codes for CASSRIPLGQGRNQPQHF.

This clonotype occurred many times. V is TRBV7-8 and J is TRBJ2-1; D perhaps matches TRBD2 (5 bases). Germline lookup yields CDR1 SGHVS and CDR2 FQNEAQ. CDR3 length: 15 residues. The V end was cut by 5 bases, the J end by 7 bases, with 18 bases between. This CDR3 reads CASSGKLGFANEQFF. CDR3 bases: TGTGCCAGCAGCGGAAAACTAGGATTTGCGAATGAGCAGTTCTTC.

The V call is TRBV5-1, the J call TRBJ2-1; D uncertain. Trimming took 8 bases from V and 0 from J, leaving 9 bases between them. The CDR3 length is 13 residues. Germline V CDR1 and CDR2: SGHRS, YFSETQ. The CDR3 region has the DNA TGCGCCAGTCAGCTAAACTCCTACAATGAGCAGTTCTTC. It encodes CASQLNSYNEQFF.

The V and J genes are TRBV6-2 or TRBV6-3 and TRBJ1-1; TRBD1 matches at 8 bases. V gave up 1 base and J gave up 8 bases; unmatched junction bases: 6. The CDR3 sequence is 14 residues long. Germline CDR1 and CDR2: MNHEY and SVGEGT. In DNA, the CDR3 is TGTGCCAGCAGTTACTTCGGACAGGGTGGAGAAGCTTTCTTT. Protein sequence: CASSYFGQGGEAFF.

This clonotype turned up a few times. This sequence joins TRBV6-4 and TRBJ1-6; D gene uncertain. There are 15 residues in the CDR3. Germline V gives CDR1 MRHNA, CDR2 SNTAGT. V was clipped by 4 bases and J by 10 bases, with 17 bases between them. CDR3 loop: CASSVRVGFRSPLHF. The CDR3, as DNA: TGTGCCAGCAGTGTCCGGGTGGGGTTTCGATCACCCCTCCACTTT.

As for this clonotype: One end of the junction varies from germline; a read error may be responsible. The chain is built from TRBV4-1 and TRBJ2-5; TRBD2 matches 12 bases. Germline values: CDR1 MGHRA, CDR2 YSYEKL. The CDR3 spans 18 residues. The chain's CDR3 is CASSLHLLAGGDQETQYF. The CDR3 region has the DNA TGCGCCAGTAGCCTCCACCTACTAGCGGGAGGCGACCAAGAGACCCAGTACTTC.

There are a few counts of this clonotype. The chain carries TRBV18 and TRBJ1-2; D call uncertain. Deletions cut 2 bases from V and 7 bases from J, with 14 bases between. This CDR3 is 14 amino acids long. The germline V gene encodes CDR1 KGHSH and CDR2 LQKENI. The DNA for the CDR3 is TGTGCCAGCTCACCAGTCGAGGGTGAGAGTGGCTACACCTTC. It yields the protein CASSPVEGESGYTF.